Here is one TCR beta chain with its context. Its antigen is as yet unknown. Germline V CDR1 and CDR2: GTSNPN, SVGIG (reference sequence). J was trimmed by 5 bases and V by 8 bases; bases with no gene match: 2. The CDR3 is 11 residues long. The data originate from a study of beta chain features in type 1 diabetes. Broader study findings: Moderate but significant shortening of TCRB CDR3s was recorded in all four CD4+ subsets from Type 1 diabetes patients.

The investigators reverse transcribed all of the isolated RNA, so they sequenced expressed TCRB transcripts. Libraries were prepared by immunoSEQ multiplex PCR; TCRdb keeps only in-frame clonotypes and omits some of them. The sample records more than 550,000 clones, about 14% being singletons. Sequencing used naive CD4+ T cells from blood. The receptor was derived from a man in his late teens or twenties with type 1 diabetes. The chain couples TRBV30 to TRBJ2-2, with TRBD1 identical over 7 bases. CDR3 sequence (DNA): TGTGCCACAGGGGATACCGGGGAGCTGTTTTTT. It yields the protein CATGDTGELFF.